Presented here are 23 T cell receptor beta chains from one specimen sequenced in a study of beta chain features in type 1 diabetes. Since all of the isolated RNA was reverse transcribed, expressed TCRB transcripts were what got sequenced. Assay: immunoSEQ multiplex PCR; the TCRdb copy retains only in-frame clones and omits some. The table records approximately 400,000 clones, less than 15% of them present only once. The sample comprised naive CD4+ T cells from blood. The source is a woman aged 18-29 years in good health.

Concerning this clone: Different DNA sequences within this sample yield the same CDR3. This CDR3 is CASSSGLAGAYEQYF. CDR3 nucleotide sequence: TGTGCCAGCAGTTCCGGACTAGCGGGGGCCTACGAGCAGTACTTC. This chain joins TRBV28 and TRBJ2-7; 13 bases map to TRBD2. Unmatched junction bases numbered 2, after V lost 4 bases and J lost 2 bases. This CDR3 comprises 15 residues. Germline values: CDR1 MDHEN, CDR2 SYDVKM. Full variable domain (outside the CDR3, taken from reference TRBV28 and TRBJ2-7): DVKVTQSSRYLVKRTGEKVFLECVQDMDHENMFWYRQDPGLGLRLIYFSYDVKMKEKGDIPEGYSVSREKKERFSLILESASTNQTSMYLCASSSGLAGAYEQYFGPGTRLTVT.

This clone was observed a handful of times. The chain employs TRBV5-1 and TRBJ2-1, with 9 nucleotides matching TRBD1. CDR3 size: 16 residues. The germline V gene encodes CDR1 SGHRS and CDR2 YFSETQ. The V gene end was trimmed by 0 bases and the J gene end by 3 bases; junction bases not matched to a gene: 4. CDR3 nucleotides: TGCGCCAGCAGCTTGGGGGGGACAGGGTACTACAATGAGCAGTTCTTC. This translates into CASSLGGTGYYNEQFF. The whole variable domain, filled in from reference TRBV5-1 and TRBJ2-1, reads KAGVTQTPRYLIKTRGQQVTLSCSPISGHRSVSWYQQTPGQGLQFLFEYFSETQRNKGNFPGRFSGRQFSNSRSEMNVSTLELGDSALYLCASSLGGTGYYNEQFFGPGTRLTVL.

In the case of this clone: One end of the junction varies from germline; a read error may be responsible. J is TRBJ1-4 and V is TRBV4-3, with 9 bases that match TRBD1. CDR1 and CDR2 (germline): LGHNA, YSLEER. The CDR3 loop spans 16 amino acids. The CDR3 loop is CASSQEWTGANEKLFF. In nucleotides, the CDR3 is TGCGCCAGCAGCCAAGAATGGACAGGGGCTAACGAAAAACTGTTTTTT.

Only a few counts were recorded for this clone. The chain links TRBV7-9 to TRBJ1-5; D possibly corresponds to TRBD1 (5 bases). The CDR3 has 16 residues. Per germline, CDR1 SEHNR and CDR2 FQNEAQ (reference sequence). Trimming took 3 bases from V and 3 from J, leaving 15 bases between them. DNA of the CDR3: TGTGCCAGCAGCTTGATCGGGGGAAGCGACAATCAGCCCCAGCATTTT. Its translation is CASSLIGGSDNQPQHF.

This clone appeared a few times. V is TRBV11-1 and J is TRBJ1-2; TRBD1 aligns across 7 bases. Germline CDR1 reads SGHAT; CDR2 reads FQDESV (reference sequence). Trimming cost V 4 bases and J 5 bases; bases outside gene matches: 10. The CDR3 runs to 15 residues. The CDR3 DNA reads as TGTGCCAGCAGCTCCGGGACAGCGCGTTCATATGGCTACACCTTC. Translation gives CASSSGTARSYGYTF.

This clone was counted a few times. The chain employs TRBV19 and TRBJ2-7; a possible D gene is TRBD2 (6 bases). The germline gives CDR1 LNHDA, CDR2 SQIVND (reference sequence). This CDR3 comprises 14 residues. The germline V and J ends were trimmed by 5 bases and 6 bases, with 17 bases remaining between them. CDR3 nucleotide sequence: TGTGCCAGTAGTGCCATACGCCGGGACTCCGAGCAGTACTTC. This codes for CASSAIRRDSEQYF.

To note about this clone: The sample has other DNA sequences that encode this CDR3 too. The rearrangement links TRBV29-1 to TRBJ2-2, with no clear D. This CDR3 is built from 12 residues. Germline CDR1 reads SQVTM; CDR2 reads ANQGSEA. V was cut by 2 bases and J by 1 base, with 2 bases left in between. The CDR3 protein is CSVEQNTGELFF. DNA for the CDR3: TGCAGCGTTGAACAGAACACCGGGGAGCTGTTTTTT.

As for this clone: Relative to the germline gene, one junction end is altered; a read error may explain this. The chain joins TRBV6-5 to TRBJ1-2; 7 nucleotides align to TRBD1. This CDR3 contains 11 residues. The germline gives CDR1 MNHEY, CDR2 SVGAGI. This CDR3 is CASRNRQGCTF. The DNA of the CDR3 is TGTGCCAGCCGTAACCGACAGGGCTGCACCTTC.

The chain has TRBV4-2 and TRBJ2-3, with D uncertain. Trimming took 3 bases from V and 4 from J, leaving 5 bases between them. The CDR3 is 12 residues long. Germline-derived CDR1 and CDR2 are LGHNA and YNFKEQ. For the CDR3, the DNA is TGTGCCAGCAGCCACCTTTCAGATACGCAGTATTTT. Translation: CASSHLSDTQYF.

The chain combines TRBV11-2 with TRBJ2-5; tentatively, D is TRBD2 (6 bases). Germline-derived CDR1 and CDR2 are SGHAT and FQNNGV. The germline V and J ends were trimmed by 2 bases and 1 base, with 17 bases remaining between them. The CDR3 consists of 17 residues. The CDR3 DNA sequence: TGTGCCAGCAGCTTACGGCCCCCTGGGACTTCCCAAGAGACCCAGTACTTC. Amino acid sequence: CASSLRPPGTSQETQYF.

The chain couples TRBV5-1 to TRBJ2-7, with 7 bases aligning to TRBD2. The CDR3 consists of 12 residues. Germline V gene data show CDR1 as SGHRS and CDR2 as YFSETQ. V trimming: 3 bases; J trimming: 6 bases; junction bases outside the gene matches: 3. The CDR3 DNA is TGCGCCAGCAGCTGGGAGGGAATCGAGCAGTACTTC. Its protein is CASSWEGIEQYF.

CDR3 bases: TGTGCCAGCAGCTCTTACGGACTAGCGGGAGGGAGCTCCTACAATGAGCAGTTCTTC. Translation: CASSSYGLAGGSSYNEQFF. The V gene is TRBV7-2, the J gene TRBJ2-1, with 15 bases identical to TRBD2. The V gene's germline CDR1 is SGHTA and CDR2 FQGNSA. CDR3 length equals 19 residues. Trimming cost V 4 bases and J 0 bases; bases outside gene matches: 7.

The table lists this clone with a few counts. This chain joins TRBV10-3 and TRBJ2-3, with 11 bases matching TRBD2. CDR1 is ENHRY and CDR2 is SYGVKD in the germline V gene. The CDR3 totals 15 residues. The V segment lost 6 bases and the J segment 0 bases; nucleotides outside the gene matches: 2. CDR3 region: CAIRGLAASTDTQYF. The CDR3 DNA is TGTGCCATCAGGGGACTAGCGGCTAGCACAGATACGCAGTATTTT.

This clone occurred a few times. The V gene is TRBV9, the J gene TRBJ2-2, with 7 bases matching TRBD1. Trimming took 3 bases from V and 7 from J; bases not matched to a gene: 6. From germline, CDR1 is SGDLS and CDR2 YYNGEE. This CDR3 comprises 14 residues. The CDR3 protein is CASSEGARDGELFF. DNA of the CDR3: TGTGCCAGCAGCGAGGGGGCTAGAGACGGGGAGCTGTTTTTT.

This clone has only a few counts. V is TRBV7-8 and J is TRBJ2-1; 8 bases line up with TRBD2. The ends lost 1 base at V and 6 bases at J; junction bases unmatched: 2. CDR3 size: 14 residues. The germline V gene has CDR1 SGHVS and CDR2 FQNEAQ. In DNA, the CDR3 is TGTGCCAGCAGCTTAGGACTAGCGACCAATGAGCAGTTCTTC. Amino acid sequence: CASSLGLATNEQFF.

This CDR3 reads CASSLGTGYEQYF. The CDR3 nucleotides are TGTGCCAGCAGCTTAGGGACAGGTTACGAGCAGTACTTC. This chain connects TRBV7-2 to TRBJ2-7; TRBD1 aligns across 7 bases. The V and J ends lost 1 base and 4 bases, in that order; junction bases with no gene match: 1. The CDR3 contains 13 residues. CDR1 is SGHTA, CDR2 FQGNSA, per germline.

The genes are TRBV30 and TRBJ2-2, with 9 positions matching TRBD1. Germline CDR1 is GTSNPN and CDR2 is SVGIG (reference sequence). The CDR3 totals 15 residues. Unmatched junction bases numbered 7, after V lost 1 base and J lost 7 bases. CDR3 region: CAWSEGTGIFGELFF. The DNA for the CDR3 is TGTGCCTGGAGTGAGGGGACAGGGATATTCGGGGAGCTGTTTTTT. Looking up the rest from reference TRBV30 and TRBJ2-2 gives the full variable domain: SQTIHQWPATLVQPVGSPLSLECTVEGTSNPNLYWYRQAAGRGLQLLFYSVGIGQISSEVPQNLSASRPQDRQFILSSKKLLLSDSGFYLCAWSEGTGIFGELFFGEGSRLTVL.

The V call is TRBV6-4, the J call TRBJ2-5, with a tentative D call TRBD2 (6 bases). The germline V gene encodes CDR1 MRHNA and CDR2 SNTAGT. The CDR3 length is 14 residues. V was cut by 6 bases and J by 4 bases, with 15 bases left in between. In DNA form, the CDR3 reads TGTGCCAGCAGCCGGGAACTAGCATCAGAGACCCAGTACTTC. Translation gives CASSRELASETQYF.

This clone was counted only a few times. Distinct nucleotide sequences in the sample also encode this CDR3. The rearrangement links TRBV30 to TRBJ1-5; no firm D call. This CDR3 contains 13 residues. Germline-derived CDR1 and CDR2 are GTSNPN and SVGIG (reference sequence). Trimming stripped 0 bases from V and 2 bases from J, with 5 bases between. The CDR3 is CAWSVQGNQPQHF. CDR3 bases: TGTGCCTGGAGTGTTCAGGGCAATCAGCCCCAGCATTTT.

The sample holds a few counts of this clone. The J gene is TRBJ1-1, the V gene TRBV28; D may be TRBD1 (5 bases). CDR3 length equals 14 residues. Between the trimmed V and J ends, which lost 6 bases and 7 bases, there was a span of 18 bases. The V gene's germline CDR1 is MDHEN and CDR2 SYDVKM. CDR3 DNA: TGTGCCAGCAGCCGACTGGGGCAGGCCAATGAAGCTTTCTTT. It yields the protein CASSRLGQANEAFF. The whole variable domain, filled in from reference TRBV28 and TRBJ1-1, reads DVKVTQSSRYLVKRTGEKVFLECVQDMDHENMFWYRQDPGLGLRLIYFSYDVKMKEKGDIPEGYSVSREKKERFSLILESASTNQTSMYLCASSRLGQANEAFFGQGTRLTVV.

This clone was counted only a few times. CDR3 sequence (DNA): TGCGCCAGCAGCTTGGCCGCCGGGACTGGGGCCAACGTCCTGACTTTC. Translating gives CASSLAAGTGANVLTF. The chain is built from TRBV5-1 and TRBJ2-6; TRBD2 is a possible D gene (5 bases). Trimming took off 0 bases at V and 2 bases at J, with 9 bases between the two ends. The CDR3 consists of 16 residues. Germline V gives CDR1 SGHRS, CDR2 YFSETQ.

This clone was seen more than once but under ten times. V and J are TRBV29-1 and TRBJ1-2; tentative D call: TRBD1 (6 bases). The CDR3 consists of 14 residues. The ends were cut back, 1 base at V and 5 bases at J, with 14 bases in the middle. Germline V gives CDR1 SQVTM, CDR2 ANQGSEA. CDR3 loop: CSVEGSRTEYGYTF. CDR3 sequence (DNA): TGCAGCGTTGAAGGATCCAGGACAGAATATGGCTACACCTTC. Combining the CDR3 with reference TRBV29-1 and TRBJ1-2 gives the whole variable domain SAVISQKPSRDICQRGTSLTIQCQVDSQVTMMFWYRQQPGQSLTLIATANQGSEATYESGFVIDKFPISRPNLTFSTLTVSNMSPEDSSIYLCSVEGSRTEYGYTFGSGTRLTVV.

This clone appeared a few times. The V and J genes are TRBV7-2 and TRBJ2-5; TRBD2 matches 7 bases. CDR3 length: 13 residues. Germline values: CDR1 SGHTA, CDR2 FQGNSA. J lost 4 bases, V lost 11 bases, and 10 bases had no gene match. In DNA form, the CDR3 reads TGTGCCGGGTTAGCGGGCAGGCGAGAGACCCAGTACTTC. Protein: CAGLAGRRETQYF.